The 26 T cell receptor beta chains below all came from one sample that was sequenced in a study of blood T cell repertoires in COVID-19. Using immunoSEQ multiplex PCR, the repertoire was profiled, and TCRdb retains in-frame clones only, with some absent. Of 250,000 to 400,000 clones listed, more than 70% are singletons. The sequenced sample was peripheral blood. Source of these receptors: a woman in her twenties or thirties with COVID-19, enrolled during active disease.

This clone came up a few times. This sequence joins TRBV2 and TRBJ2-7; TRBD2 agrees at 12 bases. J gave up 7 bases and V 5 bases, and 3 bases lay outside the gene matches. Germline V gene data show CDR1 as SNHLY and CDR2 as FYNNEI. The CDR3 is made up of 13 amino acids. The CDR3, as DNA: TGTGCCAGCAGTCAAGGACTAGCGGGGGAGCAGTACTTC. Protein sequence: CASSQGLAGEQYF.

The count of this clone is one. This rearrangement joins TRBV7-2 to TRBJ1-1, with 7 positions matching TRBD1. The CDR3 extends over 15 amino acids. CDR1 is SGHTA and CDR2 is FQGNSA in the germline V gene. The J segment lost 4 bases and the V segment lost 5 bases, leaving 10 bases of the junction unmatched. CDR3 amino acids: CASSMNRGQGTEAFF. CDR3 DNA: TGTGCCAGCAGCATGAACAGGGGCCAAGGCACTGAAGCTTTCTTT.

The V and J genes are TRBV5-1 and TRBJ1-2; 10 positions agree with TRBD1. The length of the CDR3 is 15 residues. The J segment lost 8 bases and the V segment lost 3 bases, leaving 10 bases of the junction unmatched. Germline CDR1 and CDR2: SGHRS and YFSETQ. CDR3 in DNA: TGCGCCAGCAGCTCCCGACAGGGGGCTTACGGGGGCTACACCTTC. Its translation: CASSSRQGAYGGYTF. Variable domain in full (rest from reference TRBV5-1 and TRBJ1-2): KAGVTQTPRYLIKTRGQQVTLSCSPISGHRSVSWYQQTPGQGLQFLFEYFSETQRNKGNFPGRFSGRQFSNSRSEMNVSTLELGDSALYLCASSSRQGAYGGYTFGSGTRLTVV.

The chain couples TRBV6-5 to TRBJ2-3; TRBD2 matches at 8 bases. The germline gives CDR1 MNHEY, CDR2 SVGAGI. Trimming at V came to 0 bases and at J to 1 base, leaving 3 bases not matched to a gene. This CDR3 has 16 amino acids. The CDR3 DNA reads as TGTGCCAGCAGTTACTCGAGAGCGGGAGGCACAGATACGCAGTATTTT. Amino acid sequence: CASSYSRAGGTDTQYF.

The chain couples TRBV6-5 to TRBJ1-2; 8 bases agree with TRBD1. Per the germline V gene, CDR1 is MNHEY and CDR2 is SVGAGI. The CDR3 extends over 13 amino acids. After removal of 6 bases from V and 2 bases from J, the junction contained 2 bases not matched to a gene. CDR3 residues: CASRGTGNYGYTF. CDR3 nucleotide sequence: TGTGCCAGCAGAGGGACAGGCAACTATGGCTACACCTTC.

This rearrangement joins TRBV14 to TRBJ1-6; TRBD1 aligns across 8 bases. Germline V lookup: CDR1 SGHDN, CDR2 FVKESK. CDR3 length: 13 amino acids. V was pared by 4 bases and J by 13 bases, with 6 bases of the junction left unmatched. CDR3 loop: CASSPRQGRPLHF. CDR3 nucleotides: TGTGCCAGCAGCCCCAGACAGGGGAGGCCCCTCCACTTT.

V gene TRBV12-5 combines with J gene TRBJ2-3; a possible D gene is TRBD1 (6 bases). CDR3 length equals 15 residues. Germline V lookup: CDR1 LGHNT, CDR2 FRNRAP. V was cut by 7 bases and J by 0 bases, with 14 bases left in between. The CDR3 DNA sequence: TGTGCTAGTGCCATAGGGGGTACTAGCACAGATACGCAGTATTTT. Translating it yields CASAIGGTSTDTQYF. Full variable domain (remainder filled in from reference TRBV12-5 and TRBJ2-3): DARVTQTPRHKVTEMGQEVTMRCQPILGHNTVFWYRQTMMQGLELLAYFRNRAPLDDSGMPKDRFSAEMPDATLATLKIQPSEPRDSAVYFCASAIGGTSTDTQYFGPGTRLTVL.

The J gene is TRBJ2-7, the V gene TRBV18, with 9 bases matching TRBD1. In germline, CDR1 is KGHSH, CDR2 LQKENI. Trimming took 6 bases from V and 7 from J; bases not matched to a gene: 4. This CDR3 region has 12 residues. The CDR3 spells CASSLTGGEQYF. In DNA, the CDR3 is TGTGCCAGCTCGCTGACAGGGGGAGAGCAGTACTTC.

The rearrangement joins TRBV6-5 to TRBJ2-1; 12 bases match TRBD2. Germline V CDR1 and CDR2: MNHEY, SVGAGI. The CDR3 consists of 13 residues. Unmatched junction bases numbered 1, after V lost 6 bases and J lost 7 bases. Written as DNA, the CDR3 is TGTGCCAGCAGCGGACTAGCGGGGAATGAGCAGTTCTTC. Translated, it gives CASSGLAGNEQFF.

The CDR3 reads CASSQDGTAYNEQFF. The CDR3 region has the DNA TGTGCCAGCAGCCAAGACGGGACAGCCTACAATGAGCAGTTCTTC. The chain recombines TRBV3-1 (or the pseudogene TRBV3-2) with TRBJ2-1; 7 nucleotides agree with TRBD1. The CDR3 consists of 15 residues. Germline trimming cut 0 bases from V and 2 bases from J; bases unmatched to any gene: 1. Germline V CDR1 and CDR2: LGHDT, YNNKEL (reference sequence).

The chain combines TRBV6-2 or TRBV6-3 with TRBJ2-3; TRBD2 aligns across 9 bases. The CDR3 runs 19 residues. Germline V CDR1 and CDR2: MNHEY, SVGEGT. The ends lost 6 bases at V and 0 bases at J; junction bases unmatched: 16. In DNA, the CDR3 is TGTGCCAGCAGCACCCCTAATAGCGGGGGCACGTCTAGCACAGATACGCAGTATTTT. Encoded protein: CASSTPNSGGTSSTDTQYF.

The rearrangement uses TRBV25-1 and TRBJ1-2; perhaps TRBD1 as D (6 bases). The germline gives CDR1 MGHDK, CDR2 SYGVNS. Trimming left V 5 bases short and J 7 bases short, with 14 bases between. The CDR3 has 13 amino acids. This CDR3 reads CASSKQGGLGYTF. The CDR3 DNA sequence: TGTGCCAGCAGTAAACAGGGTGGGCTTGGCTACACCTTC.

The V and J genes are TRBV7-9 and TRBJ2-2; D unclear. Per the germline V gene, CDR1 is SEHNR and CDR2 is FQNEAQ (reference sequence). There are 13 residues in the CDR3. The CDR3 DNA reads TGTGCTTCTTTCACTACGAACACCGGGGAGCTGTTTTTT. Translated, it gives CASFTTNTGELFF.

The gene calls are TRBV9 and TRBJ1-1; 10 bases align to TRBD1. CDR1 and CDR2 (germline): SGDLS, YYNGEE. The CDR3 loop spans 16 amino acids. V lost 1 base to trimming and J lost 6 bases; unmatched junction nucleotides: 9. CDR3 residues: CASSVRQGQGKPEAFF. CDR3 in DNA: TGTGCCAGCAGCGTACGCCAGGGACAGGGGAAACCTGAAGCTTTCTTT.

V gene TRBV27 combines with J gene TRBJ2-1; TRBD1 is a possible D gene (6 bases). Per germline, CDR1 MNHEY and CDR2 SMNVEV (reference sequence). The CDR3 sequence is 15 residues long. Between the trimmed V and J ends, which lost 1 base and 1 base, there was a span of 8 bases. This CDR3 reads CASSLYQGSYNEQFF. CDR3 sequence (DNA): TGTGCCAGCAGTTTATATCAGGGGTCCTACAATGAGCAGTTCTTC.

V gene TRBV13 combines with J gene TRBJ2-5, with a weak D call TRBD2 (7 bases). CDR1 is PRHDT, CDR2 FYEKMQ, per germline (reference sequence). The V end was cut by 5 bases, the J end by 5 bases, with 18 bases between. The CDR3 covers 15 residues. CDR3 residues: CASSPGDTSEETQYF. CDR3 coding DNA: TGTGCCAGCAGCCCAGGGGATACTAGCGAGGAGACCCAGTACTTC. The full variable domain, its missing parts supplied by reference TRBV13 and TRBJ2-5, is AAGVIQSPRHLIKEKRETATLKCYPIPRHDTVYWYQQGPGQDPQFLISFYEKMQSDKGSIPDRFSAQQFSDYHSELNMSSLELGDSALYFCASSPGDTSEETQYFGPGTRLLVL.

This CDR3 is CASSLGDRDGYTF. The CDR3 DNA reads TGTGCCAGCTCACTGGGGGACAGGGATGGCTACACCTTC. The chain joins TRBV18 to TRBJ1-2, with 9 nucleotides matching TRBD1. Germline loops: CDR1 KGHSH, CDR2 LQKENI. The CDR3 spans 13 residues. The J segment lost 6 bases and the V segment lost 4 bases, leaving 3 bases of the junction unmatched.

The rearrangement joins TRBV23-1 to TRBJ1-3; 8 bases are a match to TRBD1. TRBV23-1 is noted as an ORF with a role that remains uncertain. Trimming at V came to 3 bases and at J to 0 bases, leaving 13 bases not matched to a gene. The CDR3 covers 19 residues. As DNA, the CDR3 is TGCGCCAGCAGTCAGAGACAGGGGTTTTATCGCCACTCTGGAAACACCATATATTTT. This codes for CASSQRQGFYRHSGNTIYF.

J is TRBJ1-2 and V is TRBV28, with 7 bases aligning to TRBD1. Germline V lookup: CDR1 MDHEN, CDR2 SYDVKM. The CDR3 has 14 amino acids. After removal of 7 bases from V and 8 bases from J, the junction contained 13 bases not matched to a gene. CDR3 sequence: CASIRNQGEQGYTF. The CDR3 DNA reads as TGTGCCAGCATCCGAAACCAGGGGGAGCAAGGCTACACCTTC.

The chain couples TRBV20-1 to TRBJ1-3, with D uncertain. This CDR3 has 15 amino acids. With 3 bases removed from V and 0 bases from J, the gap between germline ends came to 12 bases. Germline V gene lookup returns CDR1 DFQATT and CDR2 SNEGSKA (reference sequence). In nucleotides, the CDR3 is TGCAGTGCTAGTCCCCTCCTCGGCTCTGGAAACACCATATATTTT. Its translation is CSASPLLGSGNTIYF.

The chain joins TRBV27 to TRBJ1-4; TRBD1 matches at 9 bases. V lost 6 bases, J lost 7 bases, and 6 bases stayed unmatched. CDR3 length equals 14 residues. Looked up from germline, CDR1 is MNHEY and CDR2 is SMNVEV (reference sequence). The CDR3 DNA reads as TGTGCCAGCAGAAGGACAGGGGCACGTGAAAAACTGTTTTTT. Translating gives CASRRTGAREKLFF.

The gene calls are TRBV7-2 and TRBJ2-5; tentatively, D is TRBD2 (6 bases). CDR3 length: 14 residues. V was clipped by 5 bases and J by 4 bases, with 14 bases between them. The germline CDR1 and CDR2 sequences are SGHTA and FQGNSA. CDR3 DNA sequence: TGTGCCAGCAGCCCCGGGGGTCGGCGAGAGACCCAGTACTTC. Translated: CASSPGGRRETQYF.

This clone was picked up one time. The V and J genes are TRBV9 and TRBJ2-3; the D gene is possibly TRBD2 (7 bases). In germline, CDR1 is SGDLS, CDR2 YYNGEE. V shed 0 bases and J shed 8 bases, with 22 bases lying between them. The CDR3 is 17 amino acids. In DNA form, the CDR3 reads TGTGCCAGCAGCGTAGGAGACGGGGCGGGGGCTCGGGGTACGCAGTATTTT. Translated, it gives CASSVGDGAGARGTQYF.

V and J are TRBV5-6 and TRBJ1-2, with 7 nucleotides matching TRBD1. This CDR3 contains 15 residues. The junction had 12 bases not matched to a gene; V was cut back by 2 bases and J by 8 bases. Germline loops: CDR1 SGHDT, CDR2 YYEEEE. CDR3 region: CASSLRDSTLGGYTF. The CDR3 region has the DNA TGTGCCAGCAGCTTACGGGACAGCACATTGGGAGGCTACACCTTC.

This chain connects TRBV5-1 to TRBJ1-1, with a tentative D call TRBD1 (5 bases). Per the germline V gene, CDR1 is SGHRS and CDR2 is YFSETQ. The germline V and J ends were trimmed by 9 bases and 1 base, with 10 bases remaining between them. The CDR3 covers 12 residues. The CDR3: CATSGQNTEAFF. Here the CDR3 DNA reads TGCGCCACCTCCGGACAGAACACTGAAGCTTTCTTT.

V usage is TRBV5-1 and J usage is TRBJ2-3, with no clear D. Germline CDR1 reads SGHRS; CDR2 reads YFSETQ. This CDR3 is 16 amino acids long. With 2 bases removed from V and 0 bases from J, the gap between germline ends came to 13 bases. CDR3 region: CASSFGQAISTDTQYF. The CDR3 DNA is TGCGCCAGCAGCTTCGGTCAGGCGATTAGCACAGATACGCAGTATTTT.